This is a list of T cell receptor beta chains from one sample in a study of CD8 T cells in Susac syndrome. TCRdb ran MiXCR on the immunoSEQ multiplex PCR reads and lists one entry per CDR3 protein. The sample has around 140,000 distinct CDR3 sequences, approximately 95% seen once. Sequenced input: CD4+ T cells from PBMCs. Every receptor here comes from a human donor with multiple sclerosis. Both conserved end residues are part of each CDR3. A D gene is named only where the DNA matches it firmly. Some rows have no size entry. The others give once, few or many, or a class for an expanded clone.

CDR3aa | CDR3nt | abundance | j_gene | d_gene | v_gene
CASSYSQGVNTEAFF | TGTGCCAGCAGTTACTCTCAGGGGGTGAACACTGAAGCTTTCTTT | - | TRBJ1-1 | TRBD1 | TRBV6-5
CSARQLNTEAFF | TGCAGTGCTAGACAGTTAAACACTGAAGCTTTCTTT | - | TRBJ1-1 | - | TRBV20-1
CASSIQEGAAYNEQFF | TGCGCCAGCAGCATCCAAGAAGGGGCAGCCTACAATGAGCAGTTCTTC | once | TRBJ2-1 | - | TRBV5-1
CASSLGRETDTQYF | TGTGCCAGCAGCTTAGGTCGCGAGACAGATACGCAGTATTTT | - | TRBJ2-3 | - | TRBV11-2
CASRRGGSIYGYTF | TGTGCCAGCCGTCGAGGGGGGAGTATCTATGGCTACACCTTC | - | TRBJ1-2 | - | TRBV12-3/TRBV12-4
CASSFRDRDGQETQYF | TGTGCCAGCAGCTTCCGGGACAGGGATGGGCAAGAGACCCAGTACTTC | once | TRBJ2-5 | TRBD1 | TRBV7-9
CASSESGRELFF | TGTGCCAGCAGTGAGAGCGGGCGGGAGCTGTTTTTT | - | TRBJ2-2 | - | TRBV7-3
CASSPKGGTEAFF | TGCGCCAGCAGCCCCAAGGGGGGGACTGAAGCTTTCTTT | - | TRBJ1-1 | - | TRBV4-1
CASSLPDSYQPQHF | TGTGCCAGCAGTTTACCGGACAGCTATCAGCCCCAGCATTTT | - | TRBJ1-5 | - | TRBV28
CASSFPGVVEQYF | TGTGCCAGCAGCTTCCCCGGGGTTGTGGAGCAGTACTTC | - | TRBJ2-7 | - | TRBV5-6
CASSPSQGGVIYNEQFF | TGTGCCAGCAGCCCATCACAGGGGGGGGTTATCTACAATGAGCAGTTCTTC | - | TRBJ2-1 | - | TRBV9
CASSFRASQETQYF | TGTGCCAGCAGTTTCCGGGCCTCACAAGAGACCCAGTACTTC | - | TRBJ2-5 | - | TRBV12-3/TRBV12-4
CASSLEAGLSYNEQFF | TGTGCCAGCAGCTTGGAGGCAGGGTTGTCCTACAATGAGCAGTTCTTC | - | TRBJ2-1 | - | TRBV5-4
CASSHATSPYEQYF | TGTGCCAGCAGCCACGCGACTAGTCCCTACGAGCAGTACTTC | - | TRBJ2-7 | - | TRBV3-1
CSAARTSGGLAKNIQYF | TGCAGCGCTGCACGGACTAGCGGGGGACTAGCCAAAAACATTCAGTACTTC | few | TRBJ2-4 | TRBD2 | TRBV29-1
CSAPGRGGQETQYF | TGCAGTGCACCCGGACGCGGAGGGCAAGAGACCCAGTACTTC | - | TRBJ2-5 | - | TRBV20-1
CSVEFQGRYGYTF | TGCAGCGTTGAATTTCAGGGAAGGTATGGCTACACCTTC | - | TRBJ1-2 | - | TRBV29-1
CASSVRSSGRINEQFF | TGTGCCAGCAGCGTACGTTCTAGCGGGAGAATCAATGAGCAGTTCTTC | - | TRBJ2-1 | TRBD2 | TRBV9
CAWSHRQTLAKNIQYF | TGTGCCTGGAGTCACCGACAGACTCTAGCCAAAAACATTCAGTACTTC | - | TRBJ2-4 | - | TRBV30
CASSLNTMVQETQYF | TGTGCCAGCAGCTTGAACACGATGGTACAAGAGACCCAGTACTTC | - | TRBJ2-5 | - | TRBV7-6
CATSGMTGRAGRADTQYF | TGTGCCACCAGCGGAATGACAGGGAGAGCGGGAAGAGCAGATACGCAGTATTTT | - | TRBJ2-3 | - | TRBV15
CASSLPGVRSGHNEQFF | TGTGCCAGCAGCTTGCCGGGGGTCCGGTCGGGCCACAATGAGCAGTTCTTC | - | TRBJ2-1 | - | TRBV5-4
CASSLTTGNEQFF | TGTGCCAGCAGCTTAACCACAGGCAATGAGCAGTTCTTC | - | TRBJ2-1 | - | TRBV7-9
CASSGGQQLNSPLHF | TGTGCCAGCAGCGGGGGACAGCAACTAAATTCACCCCTCCACTTT | once | TRBJ1-6 | TRBD1 | TRBV5-4
CASSYWRGVADTQYF | TGTGCCAGCAGTTACTGGAGGGGGGTCGCAGATACGCAGTATTTT | - | TRBJ2-3 | - | TRBV6-5
CATSDARTGTGYGYTF | TGTGCCACCAGTGATGCCCGAACCGGGACAGGGTACGGCTACACCTTC | - | TRBJ1-2 | TRBD1 | TRBV24-1
CASSLALAGGFYEQYF | TGCGCCAGCAGCCTCGCACTAGCGGGAGGGTTCTACGAGCAGTACTTC | - | TRBJ2-7 | TRBD2 | TRBV4-1
CASSLRSTSNEQFF | TGTGCCAGCAGCTTAAGGAGTACCTCCAATGAGCAGTTCTTC | - | TRBJ2-1 | - | TRBV7-3